This T cell receptor (beta chain) was captured in a study of T cells in localized non-small cell lung cancer. The count of this clone is one. V was trimmed by 2 bases and J by 2 bases, leaving 11 bases between them. This CDR3 comprises 14 residues. CDR1 and CDR2 from the germline V gene are SGHKS and YYEKEE (reference sequence). Sequencing was performed with immunoSEQ multiplex PCR; in TCRdb, only in-frame clones are kept and a portion is missing. The table has 53,000 or so clones, around four fifths seen once. The sample here was peripheral blood mononuclear cells, taken before any cancer treatment. V is TRBV5-5 and J is TRBJ2-7; perhaps TRBD1 as D (6 bases). The TCR was taken from a man aged 40 to 70 with stage III lung adenocarcinoma. The CDR3 is CASSLGQIAYEQYF. DNA for the CDR3: TGTGCCAGCAGCTTAGGACAGATCGCCTACGAGCAGTACTTC.